Below, 25 T cell receptor beta chains from the same sample are listed, as sequenced in a study of T cell responses to AZD1222 COVID-19 vaccine. Generated by immunoSEQ multiplex PCR, the TCRdb table keeps only in-frame clones and is missing some. This table holds 100,000 to 150,000 clones, around 90% found once. The starting material was peripheral blood, obtained on day 0 of AZD1222 vaccination. The receptors come from an adult in good health.

This chain uses TRBV6-1 with TRBJ1-2; a weak D match, TRBD1 (5 bases). CDR3 length: 14 amino acids. The germline V gene has CDR1 MNHNS and CDR2 SASEGT. V shed 1 base and J shed 5 bases, with 11 bases lying between them. CDR3 residues: CASSEGWKGYGYTF. The CDR3 bases are TGTGCCAGCAGTGAAGGGTGGAAGGGGTATGGCTACACCTTC.

This chain joins TRBV5-4 and TRBJ2-7; D remains ambiguous. CDR1 and CDR2 (germline): SGHNT, YYREEE (reference sequence). With 4 bases removed from V and 1 base from J, the gap between germline ends came to 12 bases. The CDR3 totals 14 residues. This chain's CDR3 is CASSAQDGSYEQYF. DNA of the CDR3: TGTGCCAGCAGCGCCCAGGACGGATCCTACGAGCAGTACTTC.

V is TRBV11-2 and J is TRBJ2-1; D is unclear. Germline CDR1 and CDR2: SGHAT and FQNNGV. The CDR3 totals 14 residues. The ends were cut back, 5 bases at V and 6 bases at J, with 14 bases in the middle. Here the CDR3 DNA reads TGTGCCAGCAGCCCGGGTGTCAGAGGCAATGAGCAGTTCTTC. Translation: CASSPGVRGNEQFF.

This clone has just one count. The gene calls are TRBV6-1 and TRBJ1-6; D is ambiguous. Germline lookup yields CDR1 MNHNS and CDR2 SASEGT. Between the trimmed V and J ends, which lost 2 bases and 7 bases, there was a span of 12 bases. The CDR3 runs 15 residues. The CDR3 reads CASSEFGSRNSPLHF. CDR3 DNA sequence: TGTGCCAGCAGTGAATTCGGGTCTCGGAATTCACCCCTCCACTTT.

The rearrangement uses TRBV5-1 and TRBJ1-4; no reliable D call. The CDR3 runs 15 residues. V shed 2 bases and J shed 4 bases, with 12 bases lying between them. Germline assignment: CDR1 SGHRS and CDR2 YFSETQ. The CDR3 coding sequence is TGCGCCAGCAGCTTAGCGTTTTTGAGTAATGAAAAACTGTTTTTT. This translates into CASSLAFLSNEKLFF.

This rearrangement joins TRBV7-8 to TRBJ1-1; D may be TRBD1 (5 bases). Germline lookup yields CDR1 SGHVS and CDR2 FQNEAQ. Trimming removed 1 base from V and 1 base from J, with 13 bases in between. The CDR3 is 16 amino acids. CDR3 in amino acids: CASSLGGAKPNTEAFF. Here the CDR3 DNA reads TGTGCCAGCAGCTTAGGCGGGGCGAAGCCGAACACTGAAGCTTTCTTT.

This clone appeared once. The chain uses TRBV6-5 and TRBJ2-3; TRBD2 aligns across 9 bases. The CDR3 is made up of 14 amino acids. V gave up 2 bases and J gave up 6 bases; unmatched junction bases: 3. Germline-derived CDR1 and CDR2 are MNHEY and SVGAGI. For the CDR3, the DNA is TGTGCCAGCAGTTACAGGGCGGGAGGGGATACGCAGTATTTT. This gives the protein CASSYRAGGDTQYF.

The chain has TRBV6-5 and TRBJ1-6; D call uncertain. Germline CDR1 is MNHEY and CDR2 is SVGAGI. Trimming shortened V by 1 base and J by 5 bases, and 0 bases separated the two germline ends. This CDR3 is 12 amino acids long. CDR3 loop: CASSYYNSPLHF. CDR3 DNA: TGTGCCAGCAGTTACTATAATTCACCCCTCCACTTT.

The chain uses TRBV6-6 and TRBJ1-3, with D tentatively TRBD1 (6 bases). This CDR3 is 14 amino acids long. V lost 10 bases to trimming and J lost 2 bases, with 15 bases between them. Germline V gene data show CDR1 as MNHNY and CDR2 as SVGAGI (reference sequence). This CDR3 reads CATGGGAAGNTIYF. DNA for the CDR3: TGTGCCACGGGGGGCGGGGCCGCTGGAAACACCATATATTTT.

This clone showed up just a few times. The chain is built from TRBV30 and TRBJ1-6; perhaps TRBD1 as D (6 bases). Germline loops: CDR1 GTSNPN, CDR2 SVGIG (reference sequence). The V end was cut by 4 bases, the J end by 13 bases, with 17 bases between. The CDR3 is 13 amino acids. The chain's CDR3 is CAWTLGGQSPLHF. CDR3 nucleotides: TGTGCCTGGACCCTGGGGGGGCAGTCCCCCCTCCACTTT.

V and J are TRBV12-3 or TRBV12-4 and TRBJ1-2, with D tentatively TRBD1 (5 bases). Trimming stripped 8 bases from V and 3 bases from J, with 10 bases between. The CDR3 loop spans 12 amino acids. As DNA, the CDR3 is TGTGCCAGCTCAGGGCTAGACTATGGCTACACCTTC. This translates into CASSGLDYGYTF.

The chain combines TRBV2 with TRBJ2-3; 8 positions match TRBD2. Germline V gives CDR1 SNHLY, CDR2 FYNNEI. This CDR3 has 13 residues. Trimming at V came to 6 bases and at J to 6 bases, leaving 5 bases not matched to a gene. As DNA, the CDR3 is TGTGCCAGCAGGGAACGGGAGGGGGATACGCAGTATTTT. Amino acids: CASREREGDTQYF.

The J gene is TRBJ1-1, the V gene TRBV7-2; maybe TRBD1 (6 bases). Trimming took off 2 bases at V and 1 base at J, with 11 bases between the two ends. Germline V gives CDR1 SGHTA, CDR2 FQGNSA. The CDR3 totals 15 residues. The DNA for the CDR3 is TGTGCCAGCAGCTTATTATACAGGGAGAACACTGAAGCTTTCTTT. Amino acid sequence: CASSLLYRENTEAFF.

This sequence joins TRBV27 and TRBJ2-1; TRBD1 matches at 8 bases. Germline trimming cut 5 bases from V and 1 base from J; bases unmatched to any gene: 10. This CDR3 region has 17 residues. Germline CDR1 reads MNHEY; CDR2 reads SMNVEV (reference sequence). CDR3 amino acids: CASSLRAGGRSYNEQFF. In nucleotides, the CDR3 is TGTGCCAGCAGTCTCCGGGCAGGGGGCCGGTCCTACAATGAGCAGTTCTTC.

This clone showed up just once. CDR3 loop: CASSGQGNYGYTF. The DNA of the CDR3 is TGTGCCAGCAGTGGACAGGGCAACTATGGCTACACCTTC. The J gene is TRBJ1-2, the V gene TRBV27, with 8 bases aligning to TRBD1. V was pared by 5 bases and J by 2 bases, with 1 base of the junction left unmatched. The germline V gene encodes CDR1 MNHEY and CDR2 SMNVEV (reference sequence). This CDR3 has 13 residues.

The chain links TRBV19 to TRBJ1-2; unclear D gene. Per the germline V gene, CDR1 is LNHDA and CDR2 is SQIVND (reference sequence). The CDR3 runs to 13 residues. The ends were cut back, 5 bases at V and 2 bases at J, with 9 bases in the middle. This CDR3 is CASSSTPNYGYTF. As DNA, the CDR3 is TGTGCCAGTAGTTCAACACCGAACTATGGCTACACCTTC.

This chain links TRBV6-4 with TRBJ1-5, with a possible D match to TRBD1 (5 bases). V was trimmed by 6 bases and J by 6 bases, leaving 12 bases between them. From germline, CDR1 is MRHNA and CDR2 SNTAGT. This CDR3 is built from 13 residues. CDR3 loop: CASSRESGQPQHF. In DNA form, the CDR3 reads TGTGCCAGCAGCAGGGAGTCGGGTCAGCCCCAGCATTTT.

This clone was detected only once. The chain carries TRBV7-8 and TRBJ1-2; a possible D gene is TRBD1 (6 bases). V was trimmed by 1 base and J by 4 bases, leaving 13 bases between them. Looked up from germline, CDR1 is SGHVS and CDR2 is FQNEAQ. The CDR3 is 15 amino acids. The CDR3 coding sequence is TGTGCCAGCAGCTTAGAGCGCAGGGGTGTCTATGGCTACACCTTC. Translation gives CASSLERRGVYGYTF.

The chain links TRBV5-4 to TRBJ2-1, with D perhaps TRBD2 (5 bases). Trimming removed 0 bases from V and 9 bases from J, with 10 bases in between. Germline CDR1 reads SGHNT; CDR2 reads YYREEE (reference sequence). The CDR3 runs to 13 residues. The CDR3 loop reads CASSLASSVEQFF. The CDR3 bases are TGTGCCAGCAGCTTGGCCAGTAGCGTTGAGCAGTTCTTC.

The chain joins TRBV7-9 to TRBJ1-3; 7 bases are shared with TRBD1. The germline CDR1 and CDR2 sequences are SEHNR and FQNEAQ (reference sequence). The CDR3 contains 17 residues. After removal of 4 bases from V and 0 bases from J, the junction contained 9 bases not matched to a gene. CDR3 DNA sequence: TGTGCCAGCAGCTCGCCGACGTGGGACAGCTCTGGAAACACCATATATTTT. This codes for CASSSPTWDSSGNTIYF.

The V and J genes are TRBV5-1 and TRBJ1-3, with no clear D. CDR1 is SGHRS, CDR2 YFSETQ, per germline. The V gene lost 0 bases and the J gene lost 1 base, with 11 bases spanning the gap. The CDR3 has 16 amino acids. CDR3 in DNA: TGCGCCAGCAGCTTGGCCCCAGCTTTTTCTGGAAACACCATATATTTT. Protein sequence: CASSLAPAFSGNTIYF.

The CDR3 DNA sequence: TGTGCCAGCAGTGACGGCTTCTCAGATACGCAGTATTTT. Amino acid sequence: CASSDGFSDTQYF. The V call is TRBV2, the J call TRBJ2-3; D remains ambiguous. V lost 3 bases and J 4 bases, leaving 8 bases between the germline ends. The CDR3 has 13 residues. In germline, CDR1 is SNHLY, CDR2 FYNNEI.

This clone was seen only once. The chain combines TRBV19 with TRBJ1-6; TRBD1 might be the D (5 bases). V lost 6 bases, J lost 13 bases, and 19 bases lay in between. The CDR3 contains 14 residues. Germline V lookup: CDR1 LNHDA, CDR2 SQIVND (reference sequence). CDR3 sequence reads: CASRAGPQIGPLHF. CDR3 in DNA: TGTGCCAGTAGGGCGGGACCCCAAATTGGTCCCCTCCACTTT.

V is TRBV5-8 and J is TRBJ2-5, with D perhaps matching TRBD2 (6 bases). The ends were cut back, 3 bases at V and 5 bases at J, with 8 bases in the middle. Germline V lookup: CDR1 SGHTS, CDR2 YDEGEE. The CDR3 is made up of 12 amino acids. Here the CDR3 reads CASSSGLETQYF. CDR3 in DNA: TGTGCCAGCAGCTCGGGACTGGAGACCCAGTACTTC.

The chain carries TRBV29-1 and TRBJ2-2, with 10 positions matching TRBD2. The CDR3 length is 13 residues. CDR1 is SQVTM, CDR2 ANQGSEA, per germline. Losses at the gene ends were 4 bases for V and 6 bases for J; bases not matched to a gene: 2. The CDR3 is CSVVSGRAGELFF. The DNA of the CDR3 is TGCAGCGTTGTAAGCGGGAGGGCCGGGGAGCTGTTTTTT.